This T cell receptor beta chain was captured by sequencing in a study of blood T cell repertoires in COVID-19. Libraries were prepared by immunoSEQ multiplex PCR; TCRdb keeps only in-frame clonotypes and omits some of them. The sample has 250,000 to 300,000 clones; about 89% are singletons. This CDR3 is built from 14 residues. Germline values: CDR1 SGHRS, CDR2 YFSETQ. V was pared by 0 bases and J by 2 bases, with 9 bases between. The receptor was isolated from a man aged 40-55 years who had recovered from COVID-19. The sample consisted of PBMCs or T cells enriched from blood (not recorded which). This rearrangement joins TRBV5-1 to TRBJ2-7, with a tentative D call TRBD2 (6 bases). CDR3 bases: TGCGCCAGCAGCTTGGCCGGGAGCGCCTACGAGCAGTACTTC. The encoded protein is CASSLAGSAYEQYF.